The sequence of this T cell receptor (beta chain) was determined in a study of blood T cell repertoires in COVID-19. The CDR3 runs 15 residues. The germline V gene encodes CDR1 WSHSY and CDR2 SAAADI. V shed 0 bases and J shed 6 bases, with 13 bases lying between them. Repertoires were generated with immunoSEQ multiplex PCR, while TCRdb's copy carries only in-frame clones and drops some. Counted here are about 100,000 clones, just under 95% occurring once; the ten biggest clones make up approximately 1.9%. The chain links TRBV10-2 to TRBJ2-3, with D possibly being TRBD1 (5 bases). Sequences were obtained from peripheral blood. The receptor's source is a woman between 50 and 59 years old with COVID-19, enrolled during active disease. The CDR3 nucleotides read TGCGCCAGCAGTGAGTCTAGGGGTTTGGCCGATACGCAGTATTTT. Translation gives CASSESRGLADTQYF.